This TCR beta chain was captured in a study of cytotoxic CD8 clonotypes in ibrutinib-treated CLL. Here immunoSEQ multiplex PCR was the method, and the copy in TCRdb shows in-frame clones only, minus some. The table has fewer than 150,000 clones, 80% to 85% seen once. Here the sequenced sample was PBMCs, taken after 24 months of ibrutinib treatment. The clonotype comes from a human donor with chronic lymphocytic leukemia.

The DNA for the CDR3 is TGTGCCTGGAGTGTAGGAGGAGATCAGCCCCAGCATTTT. It is translated as CAWSVGGDQPQHF. This chain uses TRBV30 with TRBJ1-5; D call uncertain. Germline V gene lookup returns CDR1 GTSNPN and CDR2 SVGIG (reference sequence). The CDR3 runs 13 residues. V shed 0 bases and J shed 5 bases, with 8 bases lying between them.